This paragraph reports one T cell receptor (beta chain). Its antigen is still unknown. Donors had nominal health at sampling but likely had unrecorded immune exposures. The CDR3 has 12 residues. Germline assignment: CDR1 GTSNPN and CDR2 SVGIG (reference sequence). V gave up 2 bases and J gave up 5 bases, with 9 bases separating them. The sample belongs to a study of cytomegalovirus exposure and HLA in healthy donors. Broader study findings: In a later analysis, V- and J-gene trimming of beta chains associated with a DCLRE1C missense variant, replicated independently. Reportedly, diagnosis of cytomegalovirus status by the classifier showed high specificity and sensitivity. In a later analysis, an Asian-associated ancestry cluster reportedly showed fewer N-insertions than the approximately 660-donor mean.

Primers: 60 Vbeta forward and 13 Jbeta reverse. Assay used: immunoSEQ multiplex PCR; TCRdb lists only in-frame clones, some missing. Of about 180,000 clones listed, about 80% are singletons. This sequence joins TRBV30 and TRBJ1-2; unclear D gene. Sample: PBMCs. This clonotype originated in a woman aged 40 to 50 in good health and CMV-seronegative. The CDR3 loop is CAWSTTEYGYTF. For the CDR3, the DNA is TGTGCCTGGAGTACGACGGAGTATGGCTACACCTTC.